This T cell receptor (beta chain) was documented in a study of T cell responses to AZD1222 COVID-19 vaccine. The CDR3 sequence is 16 residues long. Germline CDR1 and CDR2: MGHRA and YSYEKL. The V and J ends lost 4 bases and 3 bases, in that order; junction bases with no gene match: 6. Turning to this clone: Antigen unknown.

Sequenced by immunoSEQ multiplex PCR; TCRdb stores in-frame clones only, minus some. The sample carries 85,000 to 110,000 clones, roughly 88% recorded once. General observations from the study: Compared with day 0, the breadth and depth of the Spike-specific TCR repertoire rose significantly after two doses of AZD1222. Unmutated regions of variants are reportedly targeted by nearly half of spike-specific TCRs. Baseline serology detected seropositivity in only 5 or 6 AZD1222 recipients. Clonal diversity was possibly underestimated, and white British individuals and females predominated among donors.

The chain combines TRBV4-1 with TRBJ2-3; 11 bases are shared with TRBD2. The source is an adult in good health. Sequences were derived from peripheral blood, sampled on day 0 of AZD1222 vaccination. The CDR3 sequence is CASSPRLAGLTDTQYF. CDR3 bases: TGCGCCAGCAGCCCTAGACTAGCGGGGCTGACAGATACGCAGTATTTT.